This TCR beta chain was retrieved from a study of OX40 agonist ivuxolimab in advanced cancers. About the research overall: Averaging about 60 years in age, with a range of roughly 20 to 90, the cohort was about 85% male.

Clones were sequenced by immunoSEQ multiplex PCR, and TCRdb holds only the in-frame ones, with some missing. The sample holds about 81,000 clones, around 84% seen once. This CDR3 has 14 residues. V gave up 6 bases and J gave up 3 bases; unmatched junction bases: 7. Germline V CDR1 and CDR2: MNHEY, SVGAGI. This receptor was identified in an adult with an advanced solid tumor such as melanoma, head and neck, liver or kidney cancer. The sample consisted of CD4+ or CD8+ T cells sorted from blood, taken in a trial of the OX40 agonist ivuxolimab. The chain couples TRBV6-5 to TRBJ1-1, with TRBD1 matching over 7 bases. Here the CDR3 reads CASSLQGWDTEAFF. The CDR3 DNA reads as TGTGCCAGCAGCCTACAGGGGTGGGACACTGAAGCTTTCTTT.